This T cell receptor beta chain was identified during a study of blood T cells in healthy people across ages. A second PCR of about 7 to 12 cycles used a sample-barcoded 5' primer and a J-beta primer mix. TCRdb analysed the 5' RACE reads with MiXCR anew, one entry per CDR3 protein. The profile shows around 800,000 distinct CDR3 sequences, 20% to 30% of them singletons. They isolated at least 6 million PBMCs from each sample. The same data also went into a second study, on T cells of mothers and their children.

Material for sequencing was blood. The TCR comes from a boy aged 5-17 years in good health.

The CDR3 nucleotides read TGTGCCAGCAGCAGGGTAGGGGTCGGCACTGAAGCTTTCTTT. This gives the protein CASSRVGVGTEAFF. The chain couples TRBV5-5 to TRBJ1-1; D may be TRBD1 (5 bases). Germline CDR1 is SGHKS and CDR2 is YYEKEE (reference sequence). V lost 4 bases and J 4 bases, leaving 14 bases between the germline ends. The CDR3 consists of 14 residues.